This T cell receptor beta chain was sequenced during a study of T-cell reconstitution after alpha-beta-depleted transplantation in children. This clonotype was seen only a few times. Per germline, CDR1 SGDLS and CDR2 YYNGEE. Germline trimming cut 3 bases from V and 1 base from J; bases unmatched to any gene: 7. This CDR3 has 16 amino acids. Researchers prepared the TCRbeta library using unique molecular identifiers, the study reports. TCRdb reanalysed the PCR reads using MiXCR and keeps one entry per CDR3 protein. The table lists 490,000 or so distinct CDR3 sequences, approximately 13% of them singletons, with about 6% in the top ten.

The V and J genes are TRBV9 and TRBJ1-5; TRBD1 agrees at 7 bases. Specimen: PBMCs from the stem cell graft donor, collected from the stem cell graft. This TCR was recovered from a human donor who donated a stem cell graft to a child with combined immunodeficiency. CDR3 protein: CASSAGDSRSNQPQHF. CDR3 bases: TGTGCCAGCAGCGCAGGGGACAGCAGAAGCAATCAGCCCCAGCATTTT.